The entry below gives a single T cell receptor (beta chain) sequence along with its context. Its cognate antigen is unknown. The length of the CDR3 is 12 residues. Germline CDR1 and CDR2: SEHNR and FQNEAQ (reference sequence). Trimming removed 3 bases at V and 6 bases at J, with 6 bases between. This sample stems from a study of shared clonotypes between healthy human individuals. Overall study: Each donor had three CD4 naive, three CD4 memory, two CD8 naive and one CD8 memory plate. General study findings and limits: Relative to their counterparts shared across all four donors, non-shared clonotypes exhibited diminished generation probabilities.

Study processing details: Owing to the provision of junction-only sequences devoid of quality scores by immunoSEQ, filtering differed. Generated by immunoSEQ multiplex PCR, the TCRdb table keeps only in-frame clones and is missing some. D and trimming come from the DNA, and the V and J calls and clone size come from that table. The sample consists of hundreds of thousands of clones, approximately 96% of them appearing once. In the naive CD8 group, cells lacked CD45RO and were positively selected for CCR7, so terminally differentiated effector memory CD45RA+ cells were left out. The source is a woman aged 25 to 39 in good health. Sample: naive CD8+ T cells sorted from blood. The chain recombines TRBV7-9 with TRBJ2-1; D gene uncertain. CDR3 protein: CASSFSSNEQFF. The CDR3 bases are TGTGCCAGCAGCTTTTCTTCCAATGAGCAGTTCTTC.